A single T cell receptor (beta chain) is shown here with its context. This receptor's antigen is unknown. Within one base of it there is no much larger clone, and no base qualities were kept. The entire amount of isolated RNA was reverse transcribed using the High Capacity cDNA Reverse Transcription Kit, so the sequenced TCRB transcripts were expressed ones. Deep immunoSEQ sequencing was performed on naive, central memory and regulatory T cell samples, with an average of roughly 4 million total reads per sample. After sorted cells were lysed in RLT buffer, RNA was extracted with DNase-treated RNeasy Micro or Mini kits, with the choice depending on cell number. Each cell subset was processed separately to prevent cross-contamination, with patient and healthy donor samples processed together. The immunoSEQ multiplex PCR was used to amplify TCRB sequences from cDNA, yielding 87-bp fragments that span the CDR3 region. Amplicons were sequenced on the Illumina HiSeq platform. From the authors' description of their analysis: Synthetic template baselines were used to correct PCR bias computationally, reads within Hamming distance 2 were collapsed together, and singletons that could not be merged were discarded. By aligning reads against IMGT, V, D and J genes, CDR3 length, and insertions or deletions at six rearrangement sites were assigned. Within each subset, clonotype counts were normalized to sorted cell number, after which true diversity and Gini coefficients were computed with the tcR R package. The overlap coefficient, calculated on TCRB nucleotide sequences, was used to quantify repertoire sharing. As a proxy for the pre-selection repertoire, out-of-frame TCRB sequences from naive cells were analyzed. TCRdb stores this immuneACCESS table with in-frame sequences only. Part of the clones is absent; in the studies checked, under half of the shortfall reflects unresolved V genes, and no reason is known for the rest. V and J calls and clone size are copied from that table; D and trimming were computed from the DNA. Recorded for this sample are about 700,000 clones; 13% of them occurred a single time. The leading ten clones occupy less than 0.025% of the sample.

From each donor, a single peripheral blood sample of roughly 0.11 L on average was drawn into heparinised tubes. Naive, central memory, regulatory and stem cell-like memory CD4+ T cells were sorted on a BD FACSAria II using a panel including CD45RO, CCR7, CD25, CD127, CD95 and CD27. Purity was above 95% for every sorted population. PBMCs were separated immediately by Lymphoprep density gradient centrifugation and were stained directly, without being cultured. Samples were stained and sorted in pairs, with one healthy donor and one patient per experiment, so that batch effects were minimized. This specimen comes from a study of beta chain features in type 1 diabetes (dated by TCRdb to between 2017 and 2018). A note on the overall study: Patients and healthy donors did not differ in mean age, gender distribution, total cell number or subset yield. Regulatory and stem cell-like memory subsets were obtained from only 8 patients and roughly eight healthy donors, while naive and central memory subsets were obtained from all 30 or so donors. Across all samples, around 99 million sorted cells were examined, and cell number per subset correlated strongly with RNA yield. The study compared the TCRB repertoires of sorted circulating CD4+ T cell subsets in recently diagnosed type 1 diabetes patients with those in matched healthy donors. The investigation overall reported the following: Because small numbers of individuals were included in the HLA sub-analyses, any influence of HLA type on TCRB rearrangement was left unresolved. At VDJ recombination sites, type 1 diabetes patients had fewer insertions and more deleted nucleotides, which implies abnormalities in thymic rearrangement. The naive, central memory and regulatory TCRB repertoires appeared to resemble one another more closely among patients than among healthy donors. PCR may preferentially amplify shorter templates, but because patient and control samples were amplified and corrected together, any resulting skew would affect both groups equally. In all four CD4+ subsets, TCRB CDR3 length was moderately but significantly shorter in type 1 diabetes patients. Because cDNA was sequenced instead of genomic DNA, highly expressing activated cells could be over-represented, though the groups showed no difference in activation or CD3 levels.

Sequences LGHNT (CDR1) and FRNRAP (CDR2) are obtained from the germline V gene. Unmatched junction bases come to 1, with V trimmed by 0 bases and J by 7 bases. Spanning cysteine to phenylalanine, the CDR3 consists of 15 amino acids. The kept DNA is CDR3 alone, 45 bases in frame from the first base. The TCR sequence derives from a young man with type 1 diabetes. The source material was naive CD4+ T cells from blood. Reading the label with the study, this specimen's cell subset or site is: true naive CD4+ T cells. This chain is built from TRBV12-5 and TRBJ2-1; TRBD2 fits 12 bases in the junction. CDR3 region: CASGLVTSGGNEQFF. The DNA reads TGTGCTAGTGGTTTGGTAACTAGCGGGGGGAATGAGCAGTTCTTC.